The 6 T cell receptor beta chains listed next were all sequenced from one sample in a study of Graves' ophthalmopathy and Graves' hyperthyroidism. The sequenced template was RNA, covering the TCR beta CDR3 region. An initial RT-PCR round employing HTBI primers preceded a second-round multiplex PCR. TCRdb passed the multiplex PCR reads through MiXCR, listing each CDR3 protein once. The sample consists of some 350,000 distinct CDR3 sequences, roughly 15% of them appearing once. Source material: peripheral blood. Source of these receptors: an adult woman with stable Graves' hyperthyroidism.

The rearrangement joins TRBV7-8 to TRBJ1-5; 8 bases align to TRBD1. The CDR3 is 12 amino acids. The ends lost 1 base at V and 16 bases at J; junction bases unmatched: 6. In germline, CDR1 is SGHVS, CDR2 FQNEAQ. The chain's CDR3 is CASSLDGQGHHF. The CDR3 DNA is TGTGCCAGCAGCTTAGATGGACAGGGCCACCATTTT.

This rearrangement joins TRBV11-2 to TRBJ2-5; a weak D match, TRBD1 (6 bases). V lost 4 bases and J 4 bases, leaving 13 bases between the germline ends. This CDR3 is built from 14 residues. Germline V gene sequence: CDR1 SGHAT, CDR2 FQNNGV. The CDR3 DNA reads TGTGCCAGCAGCTCCGCAAGGGGGTTAGAGACCCAGTACTTC. It codes for CASSSARGLETQYF.

In its sample, this clonotype was seen many times. The rearrangement links TRBV9 to TRBJ2-7, with a tentative D call TRBD1 (6 bases). Germline V gene data show CDR1 as SGDLS and CDR2 as YYNGEE. The CDR3 is made up of 14 amino acids. The V gene lost 2 bases and the J gene lost 4 bases, with 13 bases spanning the gap. The chain's CDR3 is CASSVDQGLYEQYF. The CDR3 DNA reads as TGTGCCAGCAGCGTTGACCAGGGGTTGTACGAGCAGTACTTC.

This clonotype occurred many times. V gene TRBV3-1 combines with J gene TRBJ2-7; D call uncertain. The CDR3 is 14 amino acids. Germline assignment: CDR1 LGHDT and CDR2 YNNKEL (reference sequence). V dropped 1 base and J dropped 1 base, with 8 bases sitting between them. CDR3 nucleotides: TGTGCCAGCAGCCAAGGACTGATATCCTACGAGCAGTACTTC. The encoded protein is CASSQGLISYEQYF.

Ten or more counts support this clonotype. This rearrangement joins TRBV30 to TRBJ1-2; D is unclear. The CDR3 covers 11 residues. The germline V and J ends were trimmed by 3 bases and 2 bases, with 4 bases remaining between them. Germline V lookup: CDR1 GTSNPN, CDR2 SVGIG (reference sequence). The CDR3 protein is CAWRLNYGYTF. CDR3 DNA sequence: TGTGCCTGGAGGCTGAACTATGGCTACACCTTC.

This clonotype was counted at least ten times. This chain uses TRBV19 with TRBJ1-2; D is unresolved. Looked up from germline, CDR1 is LNHDA and CDR2 is SQIVND (reference sequence). This CDR3 contains 14 residues. The ends were cut back, 3 bases at V and 6 bases at J, with 14 bases in the middle. The CDR3 here is CASSMVVSRDGYTF. The DNA for the CDR3 is TGTGCCAGTAGTATGGTGGTTTCGAGGGATGGCTACACCTTC.